A selection of T cell receptor beta chains follows, all from one sample in a study of blood T cell repertoires in COVID-19. The data were produced by immunoSEQ multiplex PCR, yet TCRdb's version contains in-frame clones alone and is incomplete. The table has about 260,000 clones, 86% seen once; the top ten hold more than 2%. The sample comprised PBMCs or T cells enriched from blood (not recorded which). The receptors were gathered from a woman aged 45 to 65 who had recovered from COVID-19. The CDR3 runs from the conserved cysteine through the conserved F or W. D genes are given only for firm matches. Not every row has a clone size; where given, it reads once, few, many or a size class.

v_call	clone_size	d_call	j_call	cdr3_nt	cdr3_aa
TRBV6-5	.	TRBD2	TRBJ2-7	TGTGCCAGCAGTTCCACTAGCGGGTCTTACTACGAGCAGTACTTC	CASSSTSGSYYEQYF
TRBV4-3	.	TRBD1	TRBJ2-7	TGCGCCAGCAGCCATAGACAGGGCCGGGATGAGCAGTACTTC	CASSHRQGRDEQYF
TRBV11-3	.	TRBD2	TRBJ2-7	TGTGCCAGCAGCGTTAGACTAGCGCGAGAGCAGTACTTC	CASSVRLAREQYF
TRBV7-3	.	.	TRBJ1-4	TGTGCCAGCAGCTTAAATGGGGTCAAAGGGGTGAATGAAAAACTGTTTTTT	CASSLNGVKGVNEKLFF
TRBV11-2	few	.	TRBJ1-2	TGTGCCAGCAGAGGCTTTTGGGGCGCAAGCTATGGCTACACCTTC	CASRGFWGASYGYTF
TRBV14	.	.	TRBJ2-5	TGTGCCAGCAGCCAAGTAGAAGAGACCCAGTACTTC	CASSQVEETQYF
TRBV28	.	TRBD2	TRBJ2-7	TGTGCCAGCAGTTTGGCTAGCGGGAGTTACGAGCAGTACTTC	CASSLASGSYEQYF
TRBV18	few	TRBD2	TRBJ2-7	TGTGCCAGCTCACCCCCGGGACTAAATTTTGCCGAGCAGTACTTC	CASSPPGLNFAEQYF
TRBV25-1	.	.	TRBJ1-1	TGTGCTACTGATGACAGCACGAACACTGAAGCTTTCTTT	CATDDSTNTEAFF
TRBV6-5	.	.	TRBJ1-1	TGTGCCAGCAGTCTCGGGGGGGACGTACACACTGAAGCTTTCTTT	CASSLGGDVHTEAFF
TRBV15	.	.	TRBJ2-5	TGTGCCACCAGCAGAGACCGGTTTCAAGAGACCCAGTACTTC	CATSRDRFQETQYF
TRBV30	.	TRBD2	TRBJ2-1	TGTGCCTGGAGTGGGGGGGGGAAAAGCTTCTCCTACAATGAGCAGTTCTTC	CAWSGGGKSFSYNEQFF
TRBV11-3	.	.	TRBJ1-4	TGTGCCAGCAGCTTAGTCAGAAGTGATGAAAAACTGTTTTTT	CASSLVRSDEKLFF
TRBV2	.	TRBD1	TRBJ2-1	TGTGCCAGCAGTGGACAGGGTGGGAATGAGCAGTTCTTC	CASSGQGGNEQFF
TRBV4-1	.	TRBD1	TRBJ1-2	TGCGCCAGCAGCCAGCCAACAGGGGGGGACTATGGCTACACCTTC	CASSQPTGGDYGYTF
TRBV27	.	TRBD1	TRBJ2-7	TGTGCCAGCACCTCCTCCAGGGGGTCGTACGAGCAGTACTTC	CASTSSRGSYEQYF
TRBV7-2	.	TRBD2	TRBJ2-5	TGTGCCAGCAGCTTGGACTTAGCGGGGGGGCGTCGAGAGACCCAGTACTTC	CASSLDLAGGRRETQYF
TRBV4-3	once	.	TRBJ1-1	TGCGCCAGCTCACGAGATAGGAGCACTGAAGCTTTCTTT	CASSRDRSTEAFF
TRBV5-1	.	TRBD1	TRBJ1-1	TGCGCCAGCAGCACCGGGACAGGGAGCACTGAAGCTTTCTTT	CASSTGTGSTEAFF
TRBV11-2	.	.	TRBJ1-2	TGTGCCAGCAGCTTCGCATCCGGGGGTGTGGAGGGCTACACCTTC	CASSFASGGVEGYTF
TRBV24-1	.	TRBD1	TRBJ1-1	TGTGCCACCAGTGACCACAGGGGGCCGAACACTGAAGCTTTCTTT	CATSDHRGPNTEAFF
TRBV2	.	.	TRBJ1-2	TGTGCCAGCACCTTCGGGGGCTACACCTTC	CASTFGGYTF
TRBV7-2	.	.	TRBJ2-6	TGTGCCAGCAGCTTTGGCCTTACCTCTGGGGCCAACGTCCTGACTTTC	CASSFGLTSGANVLTF
TRBV28	.	.	TRBJ1-5	TGTGCCAGCAGCCTCAGGGGTCTCTTTAAGAGCAATCAGCCCCAGCATTTT	CASSLRGLFKSNQPQHF
TRBV29-1	.	.	TRBJ1-5	TGCAGCGTAAGCGATGGACTGAGCAATCAGCCCCAGCATTTT	CSVSDGLSNQPQHF
TRBV7-2	.	TRBD1	TRBJ1-2	TGTGCCAGCAGCTTAGAGTTCACAGGGGGCAGAGGCTATGGCTACACCTTC	CASSLEFTGGRGYGYTF
TRBV5-4	.	.	TRBJ2-2	TGTGCCAGCAGCAGGGGGGGGCACAACGGGGAGCTGTTTTTT	CASSRGGHNGELFF
TRBV19	.	TRBD1	TRBJ1-5	TGTGCCAGTAGGGATCAGGGGGCTGTCGGCAATCAGCCCCAGCATTTT	CASRDQGAVGNQPQHF
TRBV29-1	.	.	TRBJ1-2	TGCAGCGTTTTGGGGGGGTATTCTAACTATGGCTACACCTTC	CSVLGGYSNYGYTF
TRBV4-3	.	.	TRBJ1-1	TGCGCCAGCAGCCAAGTGAAGACGGAGGGGACTGAAGCTTTCTTT	CASSQVKTEGTEAFF
TRBV3-1/TRBV3-2	.	TRBD2	TRBJ2-5	TGTGCCAGCAGCCAAGCGACTAGCGGGCAAGAGACCCAGTACTTC	CASSQATSGQETQYF
TRBV6-4	.	TRBD2	TRBJ2-1	TGTGCCAGCAGTGTGATGGCGGGGGGGTCCTACAATGAGCAGTTCTTC	CASSVMAGGSYNEQFF
TRBV3-1/TRBV3-2	.	TRBD1	TRBJ1-2	TGTGCCAGCAGCCAGAGACAGGGCGTAAACTATGGCTACACCTTC	CASSQRQGVNYGYTF
TRBV6-5	.	.	TRBJ2-5	TGTGCCAGCAGTCGGGACTCAGAAGAGACCCAGTACTTC	CASSRDSEETQYF
TRBV2	.	TRBD2	TRBJ2-1	TGTGCCAGCAGTCCAAGCGTCGGGACTAGCGGGAGGGCCGTATCGTTCTTC	CASSPSVGTSGRAVSFF
TRBV20-1	.	.	TRBJ1-1	TGCAGTGCTAGTTCTCCTATTAACACTGAAGCTTTCTTT	CSASSPINTEAFF
TRBV7-9	.	.	TRBJ1-3	TGTGCCAGCAGCTTACTCAGCTCTGGAAACACCATATATTTT	CASSLLSSGNTIYF
TRBV19	.	TRBD1	TRBJ2-5	TGTGCCAGTAGTATGGGGACAGGGGGCAAGGGAGAGACCCAGTACTTC	CASSMGTGGKGETQYF
TRBV10-3	.	.	TRBJ2-2	TGTGCCATTAGAGGGGGTTGGAAAAACACCGGGGAGCTGTTTTTT	CAIRGGWKNTGELFF
TRBV7-9	few	TRBD1	TRBJ1-5	TGTGCCAGCAGCCAGGGAACCTGGACAGGGGCCCTCTCTTATCAGCCCCAGCATTTT	CASSQGTWTGALSYQPQHF
TRBV5-1	.	TRBD1	TRBJ2-3	TGCGCCAGCAGTCGAGAGGGGGCAGGCACAGATACGCAGTATTTT	CASSREGAGTDTQYF
TRBV19	.	.	TRBJ1-4	TGTGCCAGTAGTAGTTCAGGGTTGACTAATGAAAAACTGTTTTTT	CASSSSGLTNEKLFF
TRBV27	.	TRBD2	TRBJ2-3	TGTGCCAGCAGTTTATTGACTAGCACCCAGCGGGATACGCAGTATTTT	CASSLLTSTQRDTQYF
TRBV5-1	.	.	TRBJ2-3	TGCGCCAGCAGCTTGGCTAGCCCCCTCACAGATACGCAGTATTTT	CASSLASPLTDTQYF
TRBV18	.	TRBD2	TRBJ2-3	TGTGCCAGCTCACCACTAGCGGGGGGCCCCACAGATACGCAGTATTTT	CASSPLAGGPTDTQYF
TRBV5-6	.	.	TRBJ1-4	TGTGCCAGCAGCTTGTTGATTCGGGAGACTAATGAAAAACTGTTTTTT	CASSLLIRETNEKLFF
TRBV7-8	few	.	TRBJ1-6	TGTGCCAGCAGCGAGTTTCCAGGGCAATCACCCCTCCACTTT	CASSEFPGQSPLHF
TRBV28	few	TRBD1	TRBJ1-1	TGTGCCAGCAGTTTATGGGAGGACAGGATGAACACTGAAGCTTTCTTT	CASSLWEDRMNTEAFF
TRBV4-1	.	TRBD1	TRBJ1-1	TGCGCCAGCAGCCAAGGGTTGTCGGGCGGGACAGCTGAAGCTTTCTTT	CASSQGLSGGTAEAFF
TRBV27	.	TRBD2	TRBJ2-5	TGTGCCAGCAGTTCTAGCGGGAGTGTTCCAGAGACCCAGTACTTC	CASSSSGSVPETQYF
TRBV10-3	.	TRBD1	TRBJ2-3	TGTGCCATACAGGGGGCGAAAGATACGCAGTATTTT	CAIQGAKDTQYF
TRBV28	few	.	TRBJ1-3	TGTGCCAGCAGTCGGGACTACTCTGGAAACACCATATATTTT	CASSRDYSGNTIYF
TRBV6-5	.	.	TRBJ1-1	TGTGCCAGCAGTTACTCTAGGGGGGGGATGAACACTGAAGCTTTCTTT	CASSYSRGGMNTEAFF
TRBV7-4	.	TRBD2	TRBJ2-7	TGTGCCAGCAGCCACGGGACTAGCGGGGCCTACGAGCAGTACTTC	CASSHGTSGAYEQYF
TRBV6-5	.	.	TRBJ1-2	TGTGCCAGCAGTTACTCGGGGGGTGGGGACTATGGCTACACCTTC	CASSYSGGGDYGYTF
TRBV7-6	.	TRBD1	TRBJ2-2	TGTGCCAGCAGCCAGACAGGGTCGAACACCGGGGAGCTGTTTTTT	CASSQTGSNTGELFF
TRBV28	.	TRBD2	TRBJ2-4	TGTGCCAGCGGAACTAGCGGAGCCAAAAACATTCAGTACTTC	CASGTSGAKNIQYF